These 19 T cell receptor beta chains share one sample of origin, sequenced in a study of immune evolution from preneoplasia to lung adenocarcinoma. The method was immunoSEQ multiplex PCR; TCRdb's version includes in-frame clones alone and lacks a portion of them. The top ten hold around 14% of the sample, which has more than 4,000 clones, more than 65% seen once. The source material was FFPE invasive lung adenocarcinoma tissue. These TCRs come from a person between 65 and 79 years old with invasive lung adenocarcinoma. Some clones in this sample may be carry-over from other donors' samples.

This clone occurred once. The CDR3 region has the DNA TGTGCCTGGAACCGGGGAGCGAACACCGGGGAGCTGTTTTTT. Protein product: CAWNRGANTGELFF. The rearrangement uses TRBV30 and TRBJ2-2; TRBD2 is a possible D gene (5 bases). The germline V gene encodes CDR1 GTSNPN and CDR2 SVGIG (reference sequence). CDR3 length equals 14 residues. The V end was cut by 4 bases, the J end by 0 bases, with 9 bases between.

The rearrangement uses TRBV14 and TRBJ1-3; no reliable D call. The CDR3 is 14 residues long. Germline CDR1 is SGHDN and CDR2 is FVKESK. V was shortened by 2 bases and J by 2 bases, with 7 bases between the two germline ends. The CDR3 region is CASSQRLAGNTIYF. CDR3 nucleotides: TGTGCCAGCAGCCAACGTCTGGCTGGAAACACCATATATTTT.

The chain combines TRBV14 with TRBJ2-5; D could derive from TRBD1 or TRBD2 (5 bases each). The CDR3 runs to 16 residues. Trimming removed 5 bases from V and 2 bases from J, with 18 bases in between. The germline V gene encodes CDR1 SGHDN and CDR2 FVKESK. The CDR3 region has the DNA TGTGCCAGCAGCGCATTAGCAGAGAGGGGACAAGAGACCCAGTACTTC. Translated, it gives CASSALAERGQETQYF.

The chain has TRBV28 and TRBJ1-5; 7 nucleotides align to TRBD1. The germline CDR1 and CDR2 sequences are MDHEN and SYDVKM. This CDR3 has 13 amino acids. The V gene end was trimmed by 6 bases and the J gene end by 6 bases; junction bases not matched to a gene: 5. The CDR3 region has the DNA TGTGCCAGCAGACGGACAGGCGGTCAGCCCCAGCATTTT. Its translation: CASRRTGGQPQHF.

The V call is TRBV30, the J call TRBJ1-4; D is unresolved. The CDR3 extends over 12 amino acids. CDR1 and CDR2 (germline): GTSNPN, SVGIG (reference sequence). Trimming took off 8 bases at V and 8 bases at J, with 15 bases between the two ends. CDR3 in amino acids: CARGTDDEKLFF. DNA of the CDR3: TGTGCCCGTGGCACGGACGACGAAAAACTGTTTTTT.

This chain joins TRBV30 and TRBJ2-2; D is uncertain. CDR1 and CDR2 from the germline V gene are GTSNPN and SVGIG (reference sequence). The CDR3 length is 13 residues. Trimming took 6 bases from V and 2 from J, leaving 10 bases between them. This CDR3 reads CACSTGNTGELFF. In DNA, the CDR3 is TGTGCCTGCTCAACGGGTAACACCGGGGAGCTGTTTTTT. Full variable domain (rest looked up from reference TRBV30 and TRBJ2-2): SQTIHQWPATLVQPVGSPLSLECTVEGTSNPNLYWYRQAAGRGLQLLFYSVGIGQISSEVPQNLSASRPQDRQFILSSKKLLLSDSGFYLCACSTGNTGELFFGEGSRLTVL.

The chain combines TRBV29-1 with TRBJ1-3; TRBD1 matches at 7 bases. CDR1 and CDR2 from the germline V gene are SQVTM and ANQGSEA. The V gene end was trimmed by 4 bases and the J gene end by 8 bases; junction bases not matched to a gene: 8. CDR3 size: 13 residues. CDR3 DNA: TGCAGCGTTGTGCCTCAGGGGGGTGACACCATATATTTT. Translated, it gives CSVVPQGGDTIYF.

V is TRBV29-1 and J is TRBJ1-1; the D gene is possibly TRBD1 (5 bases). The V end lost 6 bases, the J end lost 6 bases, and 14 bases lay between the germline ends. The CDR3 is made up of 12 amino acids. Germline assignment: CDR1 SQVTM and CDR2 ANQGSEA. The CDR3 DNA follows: TGCAGCGTCTCTACCTCGGGGGCTGAAGCTTTCTTT. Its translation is CSVSTSGAEAFF. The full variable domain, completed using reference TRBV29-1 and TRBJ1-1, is SAVISQKPSRDICQRGTSLTIQCQVDSQVTMMFWYRQQPGQSLTLIATANQGSEATYESGFVIDKFPISRPNLTFSTLTVSNMSPEDSSIYLCSVSTSGAEAFFGQGTRLTVV.

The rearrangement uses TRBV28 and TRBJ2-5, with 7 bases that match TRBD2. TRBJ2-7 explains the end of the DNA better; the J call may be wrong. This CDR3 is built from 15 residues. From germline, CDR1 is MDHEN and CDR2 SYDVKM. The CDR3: CASRRGLGNRYEQYF. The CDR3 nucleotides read TGTGCCAGCAGGCGCGGACTAGGGAATCGCTACGAGCAGTACTTC.

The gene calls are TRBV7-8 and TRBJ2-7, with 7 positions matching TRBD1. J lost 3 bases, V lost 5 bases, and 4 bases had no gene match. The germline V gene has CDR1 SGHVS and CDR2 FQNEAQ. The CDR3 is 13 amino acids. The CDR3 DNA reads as TGTGCCAGCAGCGAGAACAGGGGCTACGAGCAGTACTTC. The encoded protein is CASSENRGYEQYF.

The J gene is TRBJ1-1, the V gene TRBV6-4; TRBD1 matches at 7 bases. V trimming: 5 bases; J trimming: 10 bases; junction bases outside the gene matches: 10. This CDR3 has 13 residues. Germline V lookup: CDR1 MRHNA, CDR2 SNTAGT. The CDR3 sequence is CASSRDQQGIAFF. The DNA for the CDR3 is TGTGCCAGCAGTCGAGACCAACAGGGGATAGCTTTCTTT.

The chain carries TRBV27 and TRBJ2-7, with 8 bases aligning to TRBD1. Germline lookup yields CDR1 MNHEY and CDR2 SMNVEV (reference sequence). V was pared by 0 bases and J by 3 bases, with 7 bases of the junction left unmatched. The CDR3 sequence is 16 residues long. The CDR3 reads CASSLSPGQGRYEQYF. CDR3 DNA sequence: TGTGCCAGCAGTTTATCGCCTGGACAGGGTCGCTACGAGCAGTACTTC.

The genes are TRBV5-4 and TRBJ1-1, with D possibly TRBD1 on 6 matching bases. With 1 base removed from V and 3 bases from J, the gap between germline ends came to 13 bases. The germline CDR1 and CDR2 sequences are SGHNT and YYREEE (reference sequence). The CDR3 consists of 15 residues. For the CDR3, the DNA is TGTGCCAGCAGCTTGAGCGACAGGCTAGACACTGAAGCTTTCTTT. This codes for CASSLSDRLDTEAFF.

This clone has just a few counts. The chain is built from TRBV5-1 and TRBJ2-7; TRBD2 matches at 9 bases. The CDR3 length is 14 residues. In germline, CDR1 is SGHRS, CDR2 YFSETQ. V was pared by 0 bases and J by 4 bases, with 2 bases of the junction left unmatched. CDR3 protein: CASSLGLADYEQYF. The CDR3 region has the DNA TGCGCCAGCAGCTTGGGACTAGCGGATTACGAGCAGTACTTC. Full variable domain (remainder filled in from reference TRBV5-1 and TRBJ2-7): KAGVTQTPRYLIKTRGQQVTLSCSPISGHRSVSWYQQTPGQGLQFLFEYFSETQRNKGNFPGRFSGRQFSNSRSEMNVSTLELGDSALYLCASSLGLADYEQYFGPGTRLTVT.

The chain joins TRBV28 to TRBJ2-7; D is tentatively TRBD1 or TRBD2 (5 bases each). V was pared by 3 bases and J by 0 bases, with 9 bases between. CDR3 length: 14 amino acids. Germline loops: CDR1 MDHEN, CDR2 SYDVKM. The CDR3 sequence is CASSLGPYSYEQYF. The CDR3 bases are TGTGCCAGCAGTTTGGGACCCTACTCCTACGAGCAGTACTTC.

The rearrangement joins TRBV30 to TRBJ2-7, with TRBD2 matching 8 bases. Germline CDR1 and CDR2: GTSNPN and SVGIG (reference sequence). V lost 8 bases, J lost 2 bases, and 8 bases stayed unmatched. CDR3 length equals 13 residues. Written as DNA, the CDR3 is TGTGCCGGAGGGGCGGGGGGCCCCTACGAGCAGTACTTC. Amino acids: CAGGAGGPYEQYF. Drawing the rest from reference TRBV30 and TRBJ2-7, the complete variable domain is SQTIHQWPATLVQPVGSPLSLECTVEGTSNPNLYWYRQAAGRGLQLLFYSVGIGQISSEVPQNLSASRPQDRQFILSSKKLLLSDSGFYLCAGGAGGPYEQYFGPGTRLTVT.

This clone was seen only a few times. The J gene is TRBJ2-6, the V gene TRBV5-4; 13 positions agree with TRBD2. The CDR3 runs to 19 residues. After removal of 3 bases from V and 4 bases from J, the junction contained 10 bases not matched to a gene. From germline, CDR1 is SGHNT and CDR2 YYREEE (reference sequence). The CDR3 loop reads CASSYGLAGESTGANVLTF. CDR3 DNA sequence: TGTGCCAGCAGCTACGGACTAGCGGGAGAAAGTACAGGGGCCAACGTCCTGACTTTC. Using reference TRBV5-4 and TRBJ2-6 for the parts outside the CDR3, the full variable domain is ETGVTQSPTHLIKTRGQQVTLRCSSQSGHNTVSWYQQALGQGPQFIFQYYREEENGRGNFPPRFSGLQFPNYSSELNVNALELDDSALYLCASSYGLAGESTGANVLTFGAGSRLTVL.

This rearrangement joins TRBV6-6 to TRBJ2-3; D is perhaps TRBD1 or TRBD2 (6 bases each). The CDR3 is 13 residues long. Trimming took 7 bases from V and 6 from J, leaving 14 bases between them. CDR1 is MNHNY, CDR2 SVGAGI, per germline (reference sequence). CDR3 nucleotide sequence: TGTGCCAGCACCCTAGGAGGGGGGGATACGCAGTATTTT. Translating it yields CASTLGGGDTQYF.

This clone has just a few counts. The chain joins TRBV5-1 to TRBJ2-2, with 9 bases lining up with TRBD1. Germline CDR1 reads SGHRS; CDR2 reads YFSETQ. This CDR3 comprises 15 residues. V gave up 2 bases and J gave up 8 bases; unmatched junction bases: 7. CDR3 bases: TGCGCCAGCAGCTTTGCACAACAGGGGGCAGGGGAGCTGTTTTTT. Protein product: CASSFAQQGAGELFF.